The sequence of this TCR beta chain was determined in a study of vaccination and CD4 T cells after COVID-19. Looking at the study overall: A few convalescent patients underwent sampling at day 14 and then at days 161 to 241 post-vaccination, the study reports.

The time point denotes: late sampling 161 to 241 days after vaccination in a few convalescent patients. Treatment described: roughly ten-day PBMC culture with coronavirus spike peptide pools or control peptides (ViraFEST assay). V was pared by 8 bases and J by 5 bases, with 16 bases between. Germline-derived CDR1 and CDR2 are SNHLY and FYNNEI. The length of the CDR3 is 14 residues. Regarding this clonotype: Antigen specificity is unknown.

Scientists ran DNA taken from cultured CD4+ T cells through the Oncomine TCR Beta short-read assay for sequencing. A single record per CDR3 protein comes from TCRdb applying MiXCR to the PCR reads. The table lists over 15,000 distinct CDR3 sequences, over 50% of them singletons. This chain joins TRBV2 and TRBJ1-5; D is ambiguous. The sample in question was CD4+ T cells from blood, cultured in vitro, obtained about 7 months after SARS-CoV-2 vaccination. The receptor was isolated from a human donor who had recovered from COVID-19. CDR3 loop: CASATNSLDQPQHF. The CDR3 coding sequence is TGTGCCAGCGCCACTAATTCCCTCGATCAGCCCCAGCATTTT.